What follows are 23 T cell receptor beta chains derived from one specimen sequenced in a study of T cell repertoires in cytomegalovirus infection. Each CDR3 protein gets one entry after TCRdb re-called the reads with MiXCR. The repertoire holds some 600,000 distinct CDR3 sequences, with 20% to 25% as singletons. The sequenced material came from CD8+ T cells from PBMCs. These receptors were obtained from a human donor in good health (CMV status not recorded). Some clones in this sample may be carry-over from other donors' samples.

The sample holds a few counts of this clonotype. The CDR3 protein is CASSYSPRAAGELFF. As DNA, the CDR3 is TGTGCCAGCAGTTACTCCCCTCGGGCTGCCGGGGAGCTGTTTTTT. The rearrangement links TRBV6-5 to TRBJ2-2; no reliable D call. There are 15 residues in the CDR3. Per germline, CDR1 MNHEY and CDR2 SVGAGI. Trimming removed 0 bases at V and 6 bases at J, with 11 bases between.

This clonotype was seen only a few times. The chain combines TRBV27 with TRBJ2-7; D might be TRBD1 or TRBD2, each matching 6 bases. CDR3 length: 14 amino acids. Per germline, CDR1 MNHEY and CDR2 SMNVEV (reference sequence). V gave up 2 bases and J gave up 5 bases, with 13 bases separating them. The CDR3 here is CASSLREEGDEQYF. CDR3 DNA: TGTGCCAGCAGTTTAAGAGAGGAGGGGGACGAGCAGTACTTC.

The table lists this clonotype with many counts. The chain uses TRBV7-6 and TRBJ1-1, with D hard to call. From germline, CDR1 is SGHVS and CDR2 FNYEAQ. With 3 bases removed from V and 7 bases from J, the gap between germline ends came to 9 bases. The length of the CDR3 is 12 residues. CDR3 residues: CASSLTFGEAFF. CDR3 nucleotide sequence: TGTGCCAGCAGCTTGACCTTTGGTGAAGCTTTCTTT.

CDR3 loop: CASSVNRGPPAYEQYF. For the CDR3, the DNA is TGTGCCAGCAGCGTGAACAGGGGGCCGCCCGCCTACGAGCAGTACTTC. The chain links TRBV11-2 to TRBJ2-7, with TRBD1 identical over 9 bases. The V gene's germline CDR1 is SGHAT and CDR2 FQNNGV. The J segment lost 2 bases and the V segment lost 5 bases, leaving 10 bases of the junction unmatched. This CDR3 is built from 16 residues.

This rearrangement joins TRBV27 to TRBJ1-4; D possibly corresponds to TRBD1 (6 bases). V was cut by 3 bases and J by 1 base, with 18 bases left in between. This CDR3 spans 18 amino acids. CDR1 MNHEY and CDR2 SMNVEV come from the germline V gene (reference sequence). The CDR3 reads CASSFRGLKSLTNEKLFF. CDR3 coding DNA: TGTGCCAGCAGTTTTCGGGGGCTAAAAAGCTTAACTAATGAAAAACTGTTTTTT.

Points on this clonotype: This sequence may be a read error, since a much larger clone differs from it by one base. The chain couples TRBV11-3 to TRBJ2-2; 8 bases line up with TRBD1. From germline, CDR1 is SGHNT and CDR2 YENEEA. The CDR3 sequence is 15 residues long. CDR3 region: CTSSPRTGLTGELFF. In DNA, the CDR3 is TGTACCAGCAGCCCCCGGACAGGGCTGACCGGGGAGCTGTTTTTT.

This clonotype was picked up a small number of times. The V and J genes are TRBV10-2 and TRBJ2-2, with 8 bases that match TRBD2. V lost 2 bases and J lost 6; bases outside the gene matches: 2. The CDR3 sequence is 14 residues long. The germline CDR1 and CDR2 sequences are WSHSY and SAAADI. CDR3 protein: CASSESGGAGELFF. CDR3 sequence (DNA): TGCGCCAGCAGTGAGAGCGGGGGCGCCGGGGAGCTGTTTTTT.

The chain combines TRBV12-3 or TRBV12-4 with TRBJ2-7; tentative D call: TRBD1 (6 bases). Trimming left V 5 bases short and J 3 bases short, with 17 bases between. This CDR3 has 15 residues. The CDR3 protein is CASSPTGWPFYEQYV. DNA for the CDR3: TGTGCCAGCAGTCCGACAGGTTGGCCGTTCTACGAGCAGTACGTC.

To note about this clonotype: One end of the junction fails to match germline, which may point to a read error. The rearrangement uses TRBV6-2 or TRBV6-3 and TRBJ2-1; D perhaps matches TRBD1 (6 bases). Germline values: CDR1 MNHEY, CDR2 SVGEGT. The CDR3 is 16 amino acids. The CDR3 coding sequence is TGTGCCAGCAGGCTCCGGGACACAATCCTATACAATGCGCAGTTCTTC. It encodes CASRLRDTILYNAQFF.

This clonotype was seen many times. DNA of the CDR3: TGTGCCAGCAGCCCAGCGGCAGGGGGAGATGGCTACACCTTC. Translating gives CASSPAAGGDGYTF. The chain joins TRBV7-8 to TRBJ1-2, with TRBD1 identical over 7 bases. The CDR3 loop spans 14 amino acids. V shed 5 bases and J 6 bases; nucleotides not matched to a gene: 9. Germline values: CDR1 SGHVS, CDR2 FQNEAQ.

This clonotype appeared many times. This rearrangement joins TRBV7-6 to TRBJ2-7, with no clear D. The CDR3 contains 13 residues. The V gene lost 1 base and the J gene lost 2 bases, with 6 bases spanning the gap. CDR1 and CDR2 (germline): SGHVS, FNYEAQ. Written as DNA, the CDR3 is TGTGCCAGCAGCTTAGGCTACACCTACGAGCAGTACTTC. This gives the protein CASSLGYTYEQYF.

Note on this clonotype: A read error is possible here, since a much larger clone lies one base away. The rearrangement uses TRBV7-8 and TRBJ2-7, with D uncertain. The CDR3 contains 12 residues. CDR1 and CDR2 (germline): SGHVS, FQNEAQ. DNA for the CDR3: TGTGCCAACAGCTTAATACCCTACGAGCAGTACGTC. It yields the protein CANSLIPYEQYV.

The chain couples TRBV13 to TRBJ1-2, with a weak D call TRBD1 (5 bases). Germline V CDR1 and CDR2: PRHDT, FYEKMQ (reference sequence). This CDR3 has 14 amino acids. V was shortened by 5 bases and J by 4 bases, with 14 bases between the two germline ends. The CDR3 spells CASSQEAGPYGYTF. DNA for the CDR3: TGTGCCAGCAGCCAAGAGGCGGGACCCTATGGCTACACCTTC. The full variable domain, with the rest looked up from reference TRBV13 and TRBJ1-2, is AAGVIQSPRHLIKEKRETATLKCYPIPRHDTVYWYQQGPGQDPQFLISFYEKMQSDKGSIPDRFSAQQFSDYHSELNMSSLELGDSALYFCASSQEAGPYGYTFGSGTRLTVV.

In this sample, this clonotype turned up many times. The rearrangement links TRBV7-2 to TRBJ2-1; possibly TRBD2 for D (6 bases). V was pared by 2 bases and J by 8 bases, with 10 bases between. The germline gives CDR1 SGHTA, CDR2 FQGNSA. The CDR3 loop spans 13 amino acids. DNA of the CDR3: TGTGCCAGCAGCTTAACGGGGGTAGATGAGCAGTTCTTC. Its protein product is CASSLTGVDEQFF.

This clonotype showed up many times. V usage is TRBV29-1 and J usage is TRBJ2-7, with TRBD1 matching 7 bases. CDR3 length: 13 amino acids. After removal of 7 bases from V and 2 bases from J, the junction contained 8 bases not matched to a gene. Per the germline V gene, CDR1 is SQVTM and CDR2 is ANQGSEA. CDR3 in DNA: TGCAGCGCTGAGACAGGGCAGACCTACGAGCAGTACTTC. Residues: CSAETGQTYEQYF.

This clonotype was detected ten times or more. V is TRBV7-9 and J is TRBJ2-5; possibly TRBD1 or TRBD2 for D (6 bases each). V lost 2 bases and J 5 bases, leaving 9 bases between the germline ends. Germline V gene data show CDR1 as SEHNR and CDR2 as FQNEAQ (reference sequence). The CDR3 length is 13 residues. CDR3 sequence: CASSLRGPETQYF. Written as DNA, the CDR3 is TGTGCCAGCAGCTTACGGGGGCCGGAGACCCAGTACTTC.

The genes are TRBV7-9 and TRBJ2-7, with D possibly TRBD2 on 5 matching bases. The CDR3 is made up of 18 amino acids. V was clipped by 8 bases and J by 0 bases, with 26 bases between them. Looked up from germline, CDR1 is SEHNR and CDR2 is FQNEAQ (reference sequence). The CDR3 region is CASDYAGEFLGISYEQYF. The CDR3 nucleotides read TGTGCCAGCGACTACGCCGGGGAATTCCTCGGGATCTCCTACGAGCAGTACTTC.

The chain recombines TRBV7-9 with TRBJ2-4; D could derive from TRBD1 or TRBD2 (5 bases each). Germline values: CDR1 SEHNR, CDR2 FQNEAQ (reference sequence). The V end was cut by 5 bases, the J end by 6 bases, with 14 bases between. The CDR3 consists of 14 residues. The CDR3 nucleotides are TGTGCCAGCAGCCTCCGGGACGACGGAAACATTCAGTACTTC. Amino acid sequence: CASSLRDDGNIQYF.

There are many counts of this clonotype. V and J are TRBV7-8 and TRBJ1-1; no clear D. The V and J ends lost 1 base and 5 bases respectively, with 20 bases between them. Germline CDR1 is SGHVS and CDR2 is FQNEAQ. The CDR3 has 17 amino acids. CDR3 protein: CASSLDPPGGRRTEAFF. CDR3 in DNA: TGTGCCAGCAGCTTAGATCCCCCTGGCGGGCGGCGTACTGAAGCTTTCTTT.

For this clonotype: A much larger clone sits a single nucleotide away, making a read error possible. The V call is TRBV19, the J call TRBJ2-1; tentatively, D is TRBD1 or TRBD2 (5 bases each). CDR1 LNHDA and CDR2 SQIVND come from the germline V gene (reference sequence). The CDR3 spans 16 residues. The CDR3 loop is CASRPGSRSSYDEQFF. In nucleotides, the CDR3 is TGTGCCAGTAGACCAGGGAGTAGGAGCTCCTACGATGAGCAGTTCTTC. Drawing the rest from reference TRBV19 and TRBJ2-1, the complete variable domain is DGGITQSPKYLFRKEGQNVTLSCEQNLNHDAMYWYRQDPGQGLRLIYYSQIVNDFQKGDIAEGYSVSREKKESFPLTVTSAQKNPTAFYLCASRPGSRSSYDEQFFGPGTRLTVL.

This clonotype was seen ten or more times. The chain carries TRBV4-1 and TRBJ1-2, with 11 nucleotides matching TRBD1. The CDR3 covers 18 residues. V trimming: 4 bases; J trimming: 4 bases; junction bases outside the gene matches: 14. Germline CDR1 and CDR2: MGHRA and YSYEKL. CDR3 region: CASSPPQGQGAYSYGYTF. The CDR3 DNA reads TGCGCCAGCAGCCCCCCCCAAGGACAGGGGGCGTACAGCTATGGCTACACCTTC.

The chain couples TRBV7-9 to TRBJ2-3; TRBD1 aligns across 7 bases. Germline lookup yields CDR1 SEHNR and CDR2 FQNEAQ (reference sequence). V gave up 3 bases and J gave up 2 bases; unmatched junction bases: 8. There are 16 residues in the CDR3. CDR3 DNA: TGTGCCAGCAGCTTCCTGCCAGGGGGATACACAGATACGCAGTATTTT. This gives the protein CASSFLPGGYTDTQYF.

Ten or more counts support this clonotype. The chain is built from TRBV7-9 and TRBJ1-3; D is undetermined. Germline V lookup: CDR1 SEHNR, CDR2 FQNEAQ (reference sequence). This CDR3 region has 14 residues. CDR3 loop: CAVLTGDSGNTIYF. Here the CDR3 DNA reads TGTGCTGTTTTAACCGGGGACTCTGGAAACACCATATATTTT.